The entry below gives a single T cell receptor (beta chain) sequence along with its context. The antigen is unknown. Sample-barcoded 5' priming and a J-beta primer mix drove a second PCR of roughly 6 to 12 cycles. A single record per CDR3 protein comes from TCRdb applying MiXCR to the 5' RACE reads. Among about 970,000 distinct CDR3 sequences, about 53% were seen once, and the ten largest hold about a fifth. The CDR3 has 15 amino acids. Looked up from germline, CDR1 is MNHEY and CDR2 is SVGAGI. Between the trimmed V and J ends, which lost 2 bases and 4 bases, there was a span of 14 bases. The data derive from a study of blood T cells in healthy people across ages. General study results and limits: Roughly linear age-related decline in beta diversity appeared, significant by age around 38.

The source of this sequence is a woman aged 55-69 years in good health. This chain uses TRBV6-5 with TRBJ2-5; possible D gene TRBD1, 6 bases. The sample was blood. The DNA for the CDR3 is TGTGCCAGCAGTTACCAGACAGGTTTGGGAGAGACCCAGTACTTC. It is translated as CASSYQTGLGETQYF.